One and the same sample provided the 5 T cell receptor beta chains below, sequenced in a study of shared clonotypes between healthy human individuals. Clones were read by immunoSEQ multiplex PCR, and TCRdb kept only the in-frame ones, dropping some. The repertoire includes some 1,400,000 clones, 95% to 97% of them detected once, and roughly 1.1% sits in the top ten. Sample: naive CD4+ T cells sorted from blood. Subset described: CD45RA+ positively selected. The receptors derive from a man aged 30 to 39 in good health.

The chain employs TRBV5-1 and TRBJ2-5; D is ambiguous. V lost 1 base to trimming and J lost 3 bases, with 10 bases between them. CDR3 length: 14 amino acids. Germline lookup yields CDR1 SGHRS and CDR2 YFSETQ. CDR3 nucleotide sequence: TGCGCCAGCAGCTTGCTCGAAGCTGAAGAGACCCAGTACTTC. This codes for CASSLLEAEETQYF.

This clone was counted a single time. The chain recombines TRBV9 with TRBJ1-6, with a possible D match to TRBD1 (6 bases). The length of the CDR3 is 15 residues. V lost 0 bases and J lost 14, with 18 bases in between. Per germline, CDR1 SGDLS and CDR2 YYNGEE. The CDR3 is CASSVGSQGLWTLHF. DNA for the CDR3: TGTGCCAGCAGCGTAGGGTCACAGGGTCTATGGACCCTCCACTTT.

The genes are TRBV11-3 and TRBJ2-1, with 7 bases lining up with TRBD1. CDR1 and CDR2 (germline): SGHNT, YENEEA. J gave up 6 bases and V 1 base, and 6 bases lay outside the gene matches. CDR3 length: 15 residues. The CDR3 spells CASSLGKQGSNEQFF. In nucleotides, the CDR3 is TGTGCCAGCAGCTTAGGCAAACAGGGGTCCAATGAGCAGTTCTTC.

This clone was recorded once. The chain links TRBV4-2 to TRBJ2-3, with D tentatively TRBD2 (5 bases). The V gene's germline CDR1 is LGHNA and CDR2 YNFKEQ. The CDR3 consists of 18 residues. V gave up 0 bases and J gave up 4 bases, with 20 bases separating them. For the CDR3, the DNA is TGTGCCAGCAGCCAAGACCCGCCACTAGTTCCCGGCCCAGATACGCAGTATTTT. Residues: CASSQDPPLVPGPDTQYF.

This clone is a singleton in its sample. The V call is TRBV5-1, the J call TRBJ2-7; D possibly corresponds to TRBD1 (5 bases). Germline CDR1 SGHRS, CDR2 YFSETQ. V was shortened by 2 bases and J by 2 bases, with 11 bases between the two germline ends. This CDR3 is 14 amino acids long. In nucleotides, the CDR3 is TGCGCCAGCAGCTTAATAGGGGAAACCTACGAGCAGTACTTC. Its protein product is CASSLIGETYEQYF. The full variable domain, with the rest looked up from reference TRBV5-1 and TRBJ2-7, is KAGVTQTPRYLIKTRGQQVTLSCSPISGHRSVSWYQQTPGQGLQFLFEYFSETQRNKGNFPGRFSGRQFSNSRSEMNVSTLELGDSALYLCASSLIGETYEQYFGPGTRLTVT.